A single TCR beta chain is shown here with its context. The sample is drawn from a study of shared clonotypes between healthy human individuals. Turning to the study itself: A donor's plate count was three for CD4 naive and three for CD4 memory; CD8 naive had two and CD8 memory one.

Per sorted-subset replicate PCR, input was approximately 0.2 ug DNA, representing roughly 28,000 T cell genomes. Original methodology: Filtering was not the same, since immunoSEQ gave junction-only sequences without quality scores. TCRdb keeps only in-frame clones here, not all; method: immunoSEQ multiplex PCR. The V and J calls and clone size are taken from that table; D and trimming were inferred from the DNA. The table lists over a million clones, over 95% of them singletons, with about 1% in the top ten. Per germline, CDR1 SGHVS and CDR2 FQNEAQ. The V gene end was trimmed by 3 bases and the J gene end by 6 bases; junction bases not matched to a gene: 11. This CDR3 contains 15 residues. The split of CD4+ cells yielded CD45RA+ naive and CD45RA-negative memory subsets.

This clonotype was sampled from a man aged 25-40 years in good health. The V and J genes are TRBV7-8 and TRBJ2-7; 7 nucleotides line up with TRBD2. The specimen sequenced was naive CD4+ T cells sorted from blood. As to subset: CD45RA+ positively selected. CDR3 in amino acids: CASSFMGGSGREQYF. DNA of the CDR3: TGTGCCAGCAGCTTTATGGGCGGGAGCGGTCGCGAGCAGTACTTC. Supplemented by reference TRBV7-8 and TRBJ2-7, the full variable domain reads GAGVSQSPRYKVAKRGQDVALRCDPISGHVSLFWYQQALGQGPEFLTYFQNEAQLDKSGLPSDRFFAERPEGSVSTLKIQRTQQEDSAVYLCASSFMGGSGREQYFGPGTRLTVT.